This T cell receptor (beta chain) came from a study of blood T cell repertoires in COVID-19. Overall study: Recovered status applied to Cohort 3 donors who had two consecutive negative PCRs. It also applied to those with clearance or with symptom resolution.

This clone has only one observation. Participants reported their clinical history, and cohort assignment relied on those reports. The trim removed 5 bases at V and 4 bases at J, leaving 4 bases unmatched. The CDR3 totals 15 residues. The V gene's germline CDR1 is SGHTA and CDR2 FQGNSA. As originally analysed: Estimation of nucleated cell counts relied on the amplification of reference gene primers. Measured with immunoSEQ multiplex PCR; TCRdb has only the in-frame clones, and not every one. The V and J calls and clone size are taken from that table; D and trimming were inferred from the DNA. The table includes 350,000 to 400,000 clones, roughly 86% detected once.

Input material: PBMCs or T cells enriched from blood (not recorded which). The rearrangement joins TRBV7-2 to TRBJ2-7, with 14 bases that match TRBD2. The TCR sequence derives from a man between 35 and 55 years old in a cohort exposed to, infected with or recovered from COVID-19 (not recorded which). The CDR3 sequence: CASSKGLAGVYEQYF. The CDR3 region has the DNA TGTGCCAGCAGCAAGGGACTAGCGGGAGTTTACGAGCAGTACTTC. The whole variable domain, remainder taken from reference TRBV7-2 and TRBJ2-7, is GAGVSQSPSNKVTEKGKDVELRCDPISGHTALYWYRQSLGQGLEFLIYFQGNSAPDKSGLPSDRFSAERTGGSVSTLTIQRTQQEDSAVYLCASSKGLAGVYEQYFGPGTRLTVT.